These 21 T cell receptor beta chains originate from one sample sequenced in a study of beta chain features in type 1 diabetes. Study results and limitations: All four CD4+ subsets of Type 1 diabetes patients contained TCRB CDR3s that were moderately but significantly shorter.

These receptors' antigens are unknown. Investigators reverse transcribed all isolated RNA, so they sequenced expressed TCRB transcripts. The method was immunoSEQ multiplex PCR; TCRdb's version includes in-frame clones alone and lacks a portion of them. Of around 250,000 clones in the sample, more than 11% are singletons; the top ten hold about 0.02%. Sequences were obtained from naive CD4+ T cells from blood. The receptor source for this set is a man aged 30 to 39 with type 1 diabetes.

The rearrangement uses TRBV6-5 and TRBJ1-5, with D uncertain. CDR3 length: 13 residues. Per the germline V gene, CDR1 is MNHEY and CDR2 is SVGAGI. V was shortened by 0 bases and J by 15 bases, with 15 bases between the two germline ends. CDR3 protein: CASSYSIYPYRHF. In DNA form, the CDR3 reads TGTGCCAGCAGTTACTCGATCTACCCCTACCGGCATTTT.

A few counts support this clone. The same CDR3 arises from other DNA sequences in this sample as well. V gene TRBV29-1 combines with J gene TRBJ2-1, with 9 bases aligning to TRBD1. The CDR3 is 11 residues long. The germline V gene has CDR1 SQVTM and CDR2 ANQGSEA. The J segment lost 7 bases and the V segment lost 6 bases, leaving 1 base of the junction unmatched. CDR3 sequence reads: CSVGQGNEQFF. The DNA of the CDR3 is TGCAGCGTCGGACAGGGGAATGAGCAGTTCTTC.

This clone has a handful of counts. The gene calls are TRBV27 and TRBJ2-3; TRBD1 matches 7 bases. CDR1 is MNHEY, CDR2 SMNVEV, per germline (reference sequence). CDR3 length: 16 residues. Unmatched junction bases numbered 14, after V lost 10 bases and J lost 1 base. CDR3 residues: CATSLGGKPGTDTQYF. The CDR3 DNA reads TGTGCCACCTCCTTAGGGGGCAAGCCGGGCACAGATACGCAGTATTTT.

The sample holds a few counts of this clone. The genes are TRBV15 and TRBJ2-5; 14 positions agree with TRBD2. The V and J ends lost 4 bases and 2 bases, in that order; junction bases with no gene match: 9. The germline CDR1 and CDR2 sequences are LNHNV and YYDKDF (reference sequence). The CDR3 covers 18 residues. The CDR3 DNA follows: TGTGCCACCAGCAACCCTAAGGGACTAGCGGGAGTACAAGAGACCCAGTACTTC. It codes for CATSNPKGLAGVQETQYF. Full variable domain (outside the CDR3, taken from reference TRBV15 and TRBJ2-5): DAMVIQNPRYQVTQFGKPVTLSCSQTLNHNVMYWYQQKSSQAPKLLFHYYDKDFNNEADTPDNFQSRRPNTSFCFLDIRSPGLGDTAMYLCATSNPKGLAGVQETQYFGPGTRLLVL.

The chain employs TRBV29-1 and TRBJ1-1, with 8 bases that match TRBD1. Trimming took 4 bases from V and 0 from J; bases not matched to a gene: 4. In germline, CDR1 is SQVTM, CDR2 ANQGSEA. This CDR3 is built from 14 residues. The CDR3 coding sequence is TGCAGCGTTGCTTCAGGGGGCCTGAACACTGAAGCTTTCTTT. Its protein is CSVASGGLNTEAFF.

The chain's CDR3 is CSARTTYEQYF. The CDR3, as DNA: TGCAGTGCGAGGACAACCTACGAGCAGTACTTC. The genes are TRBV20-1 and TRBJ2-7, with D possibly being TRBD1 (5 bases). This CDR3 has 11 residues. The V gene lost 6 bases and the J gene lost 2 bases, with 8 bases spanning the gap. Germline V lookup: CDR1 DFQATT, CDR2 SNEGSKA (reference sequence).

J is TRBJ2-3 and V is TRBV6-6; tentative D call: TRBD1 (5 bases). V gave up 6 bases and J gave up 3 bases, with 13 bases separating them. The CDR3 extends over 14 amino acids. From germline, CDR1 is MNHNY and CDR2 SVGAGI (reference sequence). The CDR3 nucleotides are TGTGCCAGCAGCCTCTCAGGGAAGACAGATACGCAGTATTTT. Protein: CASSLSGKTDTQYF.

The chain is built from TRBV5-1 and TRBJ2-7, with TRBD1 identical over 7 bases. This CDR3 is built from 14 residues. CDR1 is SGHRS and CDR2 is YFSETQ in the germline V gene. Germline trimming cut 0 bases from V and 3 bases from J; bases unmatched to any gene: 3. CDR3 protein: CASSLAGQNYEQYF. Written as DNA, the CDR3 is TGCGCCAGCAGCTTGGCGGGACAGAACTACGAGCAGTACTTC.

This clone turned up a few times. The CDR3 loop is CASSQTDTVTGELFF. In DNA, the CDR3 is TGTGCCAGCAGCCAGACCGATACAGTCACCGGGGAGCTGTTTTTT. The V gene is TRBV7-9, the J gene TRBJ2-2; D unresolved. The V end lost 5 bases, the J end lost 4 bases, and 14 bases lay between the germline ends. Germline lookup yields CDR1 SEHNR and CDR2 FQNEAQ (reference sequence). The CDR3 totals 15 residues.

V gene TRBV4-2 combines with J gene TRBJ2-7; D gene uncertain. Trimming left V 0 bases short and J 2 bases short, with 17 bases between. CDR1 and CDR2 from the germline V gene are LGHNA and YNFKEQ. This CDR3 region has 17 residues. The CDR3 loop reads CASSQEYGTASTYEQYF. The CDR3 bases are TGTGCCAGCAGCCAAGAATACGGAACAGCTTCCACCTACGAGCAGTACTTC.

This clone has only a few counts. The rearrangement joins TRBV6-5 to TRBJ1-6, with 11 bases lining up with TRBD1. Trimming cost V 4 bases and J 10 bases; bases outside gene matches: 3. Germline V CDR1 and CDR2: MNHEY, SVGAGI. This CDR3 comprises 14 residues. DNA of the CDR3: TGTGCCAGCAGTTCCGGACAGGGGGCCTCACCCCTCCACTTT. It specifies CASSSGQGASPLHF.

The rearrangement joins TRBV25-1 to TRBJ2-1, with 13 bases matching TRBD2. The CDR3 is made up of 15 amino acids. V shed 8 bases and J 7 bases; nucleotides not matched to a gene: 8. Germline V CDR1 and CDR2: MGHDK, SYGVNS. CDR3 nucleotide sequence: TGTGCCAGCGGGGAACTAGCGGGAGGGAAGAATGAGCAGTTCTTC. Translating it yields CASGELAGGKNEQFF.

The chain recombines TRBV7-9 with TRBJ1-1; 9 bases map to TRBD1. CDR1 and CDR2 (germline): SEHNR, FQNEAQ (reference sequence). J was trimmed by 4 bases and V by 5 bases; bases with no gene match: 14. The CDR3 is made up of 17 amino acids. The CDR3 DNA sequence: TGTGCCAGCAGCCCGAAGGGGACAGGGCGTCTGAGCACTGAAGCTTTCTTT. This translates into CASSPKGTGRLSTEAFF.

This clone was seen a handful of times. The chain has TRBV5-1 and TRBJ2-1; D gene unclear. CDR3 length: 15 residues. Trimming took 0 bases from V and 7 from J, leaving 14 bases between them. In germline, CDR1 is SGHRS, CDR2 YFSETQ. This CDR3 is CASSLAAPIENEQFF. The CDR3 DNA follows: TGCGCCAGCAGCTTGGCCGCACCAATAGAAAATGAGCAGTTCTTC.

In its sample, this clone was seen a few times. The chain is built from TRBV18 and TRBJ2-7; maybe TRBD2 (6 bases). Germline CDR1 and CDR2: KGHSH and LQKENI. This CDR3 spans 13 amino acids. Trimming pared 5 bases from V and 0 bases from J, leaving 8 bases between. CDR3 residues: CASSIGSSYEQYF. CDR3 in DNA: TGTGCCAGCTCAATCGGGAGCTCCTACGAGCAGTACTTC. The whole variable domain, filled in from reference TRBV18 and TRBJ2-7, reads NAGVMQNPRHLVRRRGQEARLRCSPMKGHSHVYWYRQLPEEGLKFMVYLQKENIIDESGMPKERFSAEFPKEGPSILRIQQVVRGDSAAYFCASSIGSSYEQYFGPGTRLTVT.

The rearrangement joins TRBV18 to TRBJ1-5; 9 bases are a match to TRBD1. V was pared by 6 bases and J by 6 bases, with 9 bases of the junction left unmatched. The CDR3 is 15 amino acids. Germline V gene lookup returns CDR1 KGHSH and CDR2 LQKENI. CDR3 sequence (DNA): TGTGCCAGCTCGACCGGGACAGGGACTTTTCAGCCCCAGCATTTT. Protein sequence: CASSTGTGTFQPQHF.

CDR3 sequence: CASSDGTASGNTIYF. The CDR3 nucleotides are TGCGCCAGCAGTGACGGTACCGCCTCTGGAAACACCATATATTTT. The J gene is TRBJ1-3, the V gene TRBV10-2, with D uncertain. CDR1 and CDR2 from the germline V gene are WSHSY and SAAADI. The ends were cut back, 3 bases at V and 0 bases at J, with 9 bases in the middle. The CDR3 is 15 residues long.

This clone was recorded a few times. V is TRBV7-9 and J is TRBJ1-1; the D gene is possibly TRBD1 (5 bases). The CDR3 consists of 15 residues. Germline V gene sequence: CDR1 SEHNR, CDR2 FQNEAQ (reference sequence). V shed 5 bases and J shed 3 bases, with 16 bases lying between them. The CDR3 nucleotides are TGTGCCAGCAGCCACCTACAGAAAGGGGACACTGAAGCTTTCTTT. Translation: CASSHLQKGDTEAFF. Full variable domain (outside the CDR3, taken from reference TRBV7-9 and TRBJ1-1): DTGVSQNPRHKITKRGQNVTFRCDPISEHNRLYWYRQTLGQGPEFLTYFQNEAQLEKSRLLSDRFSAERPKGSFSTLEIQRTEQGDSAMYLCASSHLQKGDTEAFFGQGTRLTVV.

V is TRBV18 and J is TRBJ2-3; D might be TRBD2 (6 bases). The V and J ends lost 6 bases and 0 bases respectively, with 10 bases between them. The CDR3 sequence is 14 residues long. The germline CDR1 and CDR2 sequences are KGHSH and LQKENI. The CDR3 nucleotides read TGTGCCAGCTCTCTCGGGACTAGCACAGATACGCAGTATTTT. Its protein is CASSLGTSTDTQYF. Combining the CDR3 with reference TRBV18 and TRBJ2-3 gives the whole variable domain NAGVMQNPRHLVRRRGQEARLRCSPMKGHSHVYWYRQLPEEGLKFMVYLQKENIIDESGMPKERFSAEFPKEGPSILRIQQVVRGDSAAYFCASSLGTSTDTQYFGPGTRLTVL.

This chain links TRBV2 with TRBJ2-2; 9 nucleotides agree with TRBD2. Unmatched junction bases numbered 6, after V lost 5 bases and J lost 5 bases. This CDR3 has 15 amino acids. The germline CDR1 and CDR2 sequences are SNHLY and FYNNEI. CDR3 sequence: CASSRTSVGTGELFF. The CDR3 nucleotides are TGTGCCAGCAGTCGGACTAGCGTCGGGACCGGGGAGCTGTTTTTT.

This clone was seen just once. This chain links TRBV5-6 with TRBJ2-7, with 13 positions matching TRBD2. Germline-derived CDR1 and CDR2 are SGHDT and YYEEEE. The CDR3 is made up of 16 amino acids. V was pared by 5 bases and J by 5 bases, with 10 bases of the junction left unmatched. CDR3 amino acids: CASSPSFGLAGDEQYF. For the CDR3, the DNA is TGTGCCAGCAGTCCGTCCTTCGGACTAGCGGGAGACGAGCAGTACTTC.